These 27 T cell receptor beta chains originate from one sample sequenced in a study of T cell responses to AZD1222 COVID-19 vaccine. The method was immunoSEQ multiplex PCR; TCRdb's version includes in-frame clones alone and lacks a portion of them. The data show about 89,000 clones, over 75% seen once. Sequenced here: peripheral blood, sampled 28 days after the second AZD1222 dose. The receptors come from an adult who received the AZD1222 COVID-19 vaccine.

This chain joins TRBV4-2 and TRBJ1-4; D gene uncertain. The CDR3 covers 14 residues. V lost 4 bases to trimming and J lost 5 bases, with 11 bases between them. Germline CDR1 is LGHNA and CDR2 is YNFKEQ. CDR3 sequence (DNA): TGTGCCAGCAGCCCGGACGGAAGAAATGAAAAACTGTTTTTT. Translation gives CASSPDGRNEKLFF.

This chain connects TRBV3-1 (or the pseudogene TRBV3-2) to TRBJ2-3, with 8 bases that match TRBD2. CDR1 is LGHDT, CDR2 YNNKEL, per germline (reference sequence). This CDR3 spans 16 amino acids. V shed 1 base and J 2 bases; nucleotides not matched to a gene: 5. CDR3 amino acids: CASSQAGGRHTDTQYF. The CDR3, as DNA: TGTGCCAGCAGCCAAGCGGGGGGGCGACACACAGATACGCAGTATTTT.

The genes are TRBV6-5 and TRBJ2-1; 7 bases line up with TRBD2. The J segment lost 0 bases and the V segment lost 7 bases, leaving 6 bases of the junction unmatched. The CDR3 totals 15 residues. Germline loops: CDR1 MNHEY, CDR2 SVGAGI. The CDR3 sequence: CASTGGFFSYNEQFF. As DNA, the CDR3 is TGTGCCAGCACCGGGGGGTTTTTCTCCTACAATGAGCAGTTCTTC.

The chain uses TRBV24-1 and TRBJ2-1, with D perhaps matching TRBD2 (5 bases). Germline CDR1 reads KGHDR; CDR2 reads SFDVKD. The CDR3 loop spans 11 amino acids. V was cut by 7 bases and J by 8 bases, with 8 bases left in between. The CDR3 sequence: CATSDSDEQFF. In DNA form, the CDR3 reads TGTGCCACCAGCGATAGCGATGAGCAGTTCTTC.

The V and J genes are TRBV14 and TRBJ2-7; 8 nucleotides match TRBD2. Germline trimming cut 1 base from V and 5 bases from J; bases unmatched to any gene: 7. The CDR3 extends over 15 amino acids. Per germline, CDR1 SGHDN and CDR2 FVKESK. DNA of the CDR3: TGTGCCAGCAGCCAAGTGGGACGGCGGGGGGACGAGCAGTACTTC. Amino acids: CASSQVGRRGDEQYF.

The V call is TRBV5-1, the J call TRBJ2-5, with D perhaps matching TRBD1 (6 bases). CDR3 length: 14 amino acids. The germline V gene has CDR1 SGHRS and CDR2 YFSETQ. Between the trimmed V and J ends, which lost 7 bases and 3 bases, there was a span of 16 bases. In DNA form, the CDR3 reads TGCGCCAGCGGACAGTCGACAGGAAAAGAGACCCAGTACTTC. Protein product: CASGQSTGKETQYF.

The J gene is TRBJ2-3, the V gene TRBV27; D is perhaps TRBD1 (5 bases). Deletions cut 3 bases from V and 6 bases from J, with 10 bases between. The CDR3 consists of 13 residues. The V gene's germline CDR1 is MNHEY and CDR2 SMNVEV (reference sequence). CDR3 sequence reads: CASSFRAGDTQYF. DNA for the CDR3: TGTGCCAGCAGTTTCAGGGCTGGGGATACGCAGTATTTT.

The rearrangement joins TRBV30 to TRBJ1-1; D might be TRBD1 (6 bases). Germline CDR1 GTSNPN, CDR2 SVGIG (reference sequence). V lost 8 bases and J lost 5, with 21 bases in between. CDR3 length equals 14 residues. In DNA, the CDR3 is TGTGCCCTGAGTGCGACAGGACGGGGGACTGAAGCTTTCTTT. Residues: CALSATGRGTEAFF.

The J gene is TRBJ1-2, the V gene TRBV7-9, with D possibly TRBD1 on 6 matching bases. Trimming took off 4 bases at V and 8 bases at J, with 32 bases between the two ends. CDR1 and CDR2 (germline): SEHNR, FQNEAQ (reference sequence). The CDR3 sequence is 19 residues long. The CDR3: CASSSTRSTGTWPSMGYTF. The CDR3 DNA reads TGTGCCAGCAGCTCGACACGATCAACAGGGACCTGGCCTTCAATGGGCTACACCTTC.

The chain's CDR3 is CASSLDPGVNEQYF. The CDR3 DNA sequence: TGCGCCAGCAGCTTGGACCCAGGGGTGAACGAGCAGTACTTC. The chain uses TRBV5-1 and TRBJ2-7, with a possible D match to TRBD1 (6 bases). CDR3 length: 14 residues. Trimming cost V 0 bases and J 5 bases, with 12 bases left between them. Germline CDR1 SGHRS, CDR2 YFSETQ.

This clone was observed a single time. The rearrangement uses TRBV27 and TRBJ2-7, with 8 bases identical to TRBD1. CDR1 MNHEY and CDR2 SMNVEV come from the germline V gene (reference sequence). The CDR3 has 14 residues. Germline trimming cut 10 bases from V and 0 bases from J; bases unmatched to any gene: 8. CDR3 bases: TGTGCCAACGGACAGGGTGGAAGCTCCTACGAGCAGTACTTC. It is translated as CANGQGGSSYEQYF.

The chain uses TRBV5-6 and TRBJ1-3; D is uncertain. The CDR3 extends over 15 amino acids. Looked up from germline, CDR1 is SGHDT and CDR2 is YYEEEE. The V and J ends lost 2 bases and 0 bases respectively, with 9 bases between them. CDR3 region: CASSLDGFSGNTIYF. CDR3 sequence (DNA): TGTGCCAGCAGCTTAGACGGGTTCTCTGGAAACACCATATATTTT. The complete variable domain, with remaining parts taken from reference TRBV5-6 and TRBJ1-3, reads DAGVTQSPTHLIKTRGQQVTLRCSPKSGHDTVSWYQQALGQGPQFIFQYYEEEERQRGNFPDRFSGHQFPNYSSELNVNALLLGDSALYLCASSLDGFSGNTIYFGEGSWLTVV.

The chain uses TRBV5-1 and TRBJ1-1; the D gene is possibly TRBD1 (5 bases). Germline V gives CDR1 SGHRS, CDR2 YFSETQ. The ends were cut back, 3 bases at V and 4 bases at J, with 13 bases in the middle. CDR3 length equals 14 residues. The CDR3 DNA reads as TGCGCCAGCAGCTCGGGGGAGTTGGGCACTGAAGCTTTCTTT. Translation gives CASSSGELGTEAFF.

Comment on this clone: Compared with germline, one end of the junction differs, possibly owing to a read error. The chain combines TRBV7-7 with TRBJ2-2; D gene ambiguous. Per the germline V gene, CDR1 is SSHAT and CDR2 is FNYEAQ (reference sequence). The CDR3 is made up of 14 amino acids. CDR3 sequence reads: CASSFGRNTGELFF. The CDR3 DNA follows: TGTGCTAGCAGCTTCGGTCGAAACACCGGGGAGCTGTTTTTT.

A word on this clone: Other nucleotide sequences from this sample produce the same CDR3. The chain employs TRBV5-1 and TRBJ2-2; possibly TRBD2 for D (6 bases). V was shortened by 2 bases and J by 2 bases, with 7 bases between the two germline ends. The V gene's germline CDR1 is SGHRS and CDR2 YFSETQ. This CDR3 has 14 amino acids. This chain's CDR3 is CASSFGGNTGELFF. The CDR3 coding sequence is TGCGCCAGCAGCTTCGGGGGTAACACCGGGGAGCTGTTTTTT.

The CDR3 nucleotides read TGTGCCAGCAGTCATAGCTCCTATAATTCACCCCTCCACTTT. This encodes CASSHSSYNSPLHF. This chain uses TRBV11-3 with TRBJ1-6; D remains unclear. V was cut by 6 bases and J by 0 bases, with 6 bases left in between. The CDR3 runs 14 residues. From germline, CDR1 is SGHNT and CDR2 YENEEA.

This clone was detected a few times. This chain links TRBV14 with TRBJ1-2; D may be TRBD1 (5 bases). The V end lost 0 bases, the J end lost 5 bases, and 10 bases lay between the germline ends. The CDR3 has 14 amino acids. The germline gives CDR1 SGHDN, CDR2 FVKESK. In DNA form, the CDR3 reads TGTGCCAGCAGCCAAGATCTGGGGGGATATGGCTACACCTTC. This encodes CASSQDLGGYGYTF.

This clone has only one observation. The chain uses TRBV11-2 and TRBJ2-4; 8 nucleotides align to TRBD2. The germline CDR1 and CDR2 sequences are SGHAT and FQNNGV. Unmatched junction bases numbered 14, after V lost 6 bases and J lost 4 bases. The CDR3 contains 17 residues. The CDR3 DNA sequence: TGTGCCAGCAGGAGAGTACGGGGGGGCCGCGGGAAAAACATTCAGTACTTC. This translates into CASRRVRGGRGKNIQYF.

The chain has TRBV7-8 and TRBJ2-1; D uncertain. Trimming shortened V by 3 bases and J by 8 bases, and 14 bases separated the two germline ends. CDR3 length equals 14 residues. The germline gives CDR1 SGHVS, CDR2 FQNEAQ. The CDR3 spells CASSFTPPSDEQFF. CDR3 DNA: TGTGCCAGCAGCTTTACCCCACCAAGCGATGAGCAGTTCTTC.

The V gene is TRBV6-9, the J gene TRBJ2-5; D not certain. V shed 11 bases and J shed 2 bases, with 9 bases lying between them. Germline V gene lookup returns CDR1 MNHGY and CDR2 SVAAGI. The CDR3 runs 11 residues. The CDR3 nucleotides read TGTGCCCCGGGCCGTCAAGAGACCCAGTACTTC. It encodes CAPGRQETQYF.

The chain joins TRBV7-2 to TRBJ2-1, with D perhaps TRBD2 (6 bases). Germline CDR1 SGHTA, CDR2 FQGNSA. This CDR3 spans 16 amino acids. V was pared by 1 base and J by 4 bases, with 14 bases between. The CDR3 protein is CASSLDFGRQYNEQFF. Written as DNA, the CDR3 is TGTGCCAGCAGCTTAGACTTCGGGAGACAGTACAATGAGCAGTTCTTC.

This clone was observed a few times. CDR3 in amino acids: CASSVRRPAQGNTGELFF. As DNA, the CDR3 is TGTGCCAGCAGCGTACGGCGGCCGGCGCAGGGGAACACCGGGGAGCTGTTTTTT. V gene TRBV7-8 combines with J gene TRBJ2-2, with D possibly TRBD1 on 5 matching bases. The length of the CDR3 is 18 residues. The germline gives CDR1 SGHVS, CDR2 FQNEAQ. V lost 5 bases and J lost 1, with 20 bases in between.

The CDR3 coding sequence is TGTGCCAGCAGTGACTCGGGCGCGAGCAATTCACCCCTCCACTTT. Translation: CASSDSGASNSPLHF. The genes are TRBV6-4 and TRBJ1-6; no clear D. CDR1 and CDR2 (germline): MRHNA, SNTAGT. The CDR3 has 15 residues. V shed 0 bases and J shed 7 bases, with 10 bases lying between them.

This clone was counted once. V gene TRBV28 combines with J gene TRBJ2-5, with D possibly TRBD2 on 5 matching bases. CDR3 size: 16 residues. Germline V gene sequence: CDR1 MDHEN, CDR2 SYDVKM. The germline V and J ends were trimmed by 5 bases and 5 bases, with 21 bases remaining between them. CDR3 nucleotides: TGTGCCAGCAGTATGCCGCCGTTCGGGGATCGGGAGACCCAGTACTTC. Its protein product is CASSMPPFGDRETQYF.

The sample holds a few counts of this clone. V is TRBV10-1 and J is TRBJ2-5, with a possible D match to TRBD1 (6 bases). Trimming cost V 0 bases and J 9 bases, with 20 bases left between them. Germline loops: CDR1 WNHNN, CDR2 SYGVQD (reference sequence). The CDR3 length is 16 residues. DNA of the CDR3: TGCGCCAGCAGTGAGTCTCAAACCCTTTTGGACAGCCCCCAGTACTTC. Amino acid sequence: CASSESQTLLDSPQYF.

The chain recombines TRBV29-1 with TRBJ2-2; D is unresolved. V shed 4 bases and J shed 7 bases, with 7 bases lying between them. CDR3 length: 11 amino acids. Germline V gene sequence: CDR1 SQVTM, CDR2 ANQGSEA. CDR3 protein: CSVGSNGELFF. The CDR3 DNA follows: TGCAGCGTTGGAAGCAACGGGGAGCTGTTTTTT.

The genes are TRBV6-5 and TRBJ1-2; 10 bases align to TRBD1. Trimming cost V 5 bases and J 7 bases; bases outside gene matches: 7. This CDR3 comprises 14 residues. The germline CDR1 and CDR2 sequences are MNHEY and SVGAGI. CDR3 bases: TGTGCCAGCAGTCCGTCCCGGGACAGGGGTGGCTACACCTTC. Amino acid sequence: CASSPSRDRGGYTF.